The rows below give T cell receptor beta chains drawn from one sample of a study of metastatic and nonmetastatic thyroid tumors. Using MiXCR, TCRdb reanalyzed the PCR reads. In the table there are under 20,000 clones, roughly 26% of which are singletons. Sequencing input: tumor tissue. Source of these receptors: a female donor with papillary thyroid cancer or a benign thyroid nodule (not recorded which). Some clones in this sample may be carry-over from other donors' samples. CDR3s include the opening cysteine and the closing phenylalanine or tryptophan. The listing skips clone size in some rows; elsewhere it reads once, few, many or a size class.

clone size,CDR3 length,V gene,CDR3 protein
.,15,TRBV7-2,CASSSLTGSSYEQYF
.,14,TRBV7-2,CASSRGQGAHEQYF
.,11,TRBV25-1,CASRYSGRYTF
.,15,TRBV30,CAWSHPGGVADTQYF
few,15,TRBV12-3/TRBV12-4,CASSLAQGILYEQYF
.,15,TRBV3-1,CASSQGVTGGKPQHF
.,16,TRBV20-1,CSARVFGGSSYNEQFF
.,13,TRBV10-1,CASSASGFAEAFF
few,13,TRBV28,CASSGGVRNEQFF
.,17,TRBV12-3/TRBV12-4,CASSYGQGSRESDTQYF
.,15,TRBV5-1,CASSFYGHYAGELFF
many,16,TRBV9,CASSVGWDSSNQPQHF
few,12,TRBV11-3,CASREGDGPAFF
.,14,TRBV27,CASSWRGASYEQYF
many,15,TRBV27,CASIGWGRRDTEAFF
.,15,TRBV5-1,CASSFLNIGANVLTF
.,12,TRBV28,CASSGPNTEAFF
.,16,TRBV5-1,CASSLGASGNTGELFF
large,15,TRBV20-1,CSARTGIGLGYEQYF
.,16,TRBV28,CASTTGLEGPGETQYF
.,13,TRBV19,CASSGTGEETQYF
.,15,TRBV5-1,CASSTPGTGPLEQYF
many,16,TRBV5-1,CASSSQGLDTNTEAFF
few,19,TRBV9,CASSVKQEDVVVDTGELFF
.,15,TRBV11-2,CASRLTHGYTDTQYF
.,14,TRBV20-1,CSARPLAGVFEQYF
many,14,TRBV11-2,CASSYNTLGRGYTF
.,17,TRBV19,CASSIDLAGAVADTQYF
.,13,TRBV11-2,CASSLERNSPLHF
.,16,TRBV2,CASSGTGGGRTGELFF
.,14,TRBV14,CASSLSGGGSPLHF
.,15,TRBV28,CASTRPGAGGDEQYF
few,16,TRBV27,CASSHRLAGAVNEQFF
many,13,TRBV28,CASSFFGSYEQYF
few,16,TRBV6-6,CASSYSWTGGDTEAFF
medium-sized,14,TRBV9,CASSPRSYNSPLHF
.,16,TRBV7-8,CASSSSGQGISYEQYF
few,17,TRBV27,CASSEYGQGFSNQPQHF